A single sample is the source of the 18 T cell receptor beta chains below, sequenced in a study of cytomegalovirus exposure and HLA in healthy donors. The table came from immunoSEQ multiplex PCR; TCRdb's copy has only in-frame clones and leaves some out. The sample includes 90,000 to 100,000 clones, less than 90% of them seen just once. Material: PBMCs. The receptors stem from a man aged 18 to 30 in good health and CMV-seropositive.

CDR3 amino acids: CASSLGLSYGGTDNYEQYF. CDR3 sequence (DNA): TGTGCCAGCAGCTTAGGCCTAAGTTATGGTGGGACAGATAACTACGAGCAGTACTTC. V and J are TRBV13 and TRBJ2-7, with 7 bases identical to TRBD1. Germline CDR1 and CDR2: PRHDT and FYEKMQ (reference sequence). This CDR3 comprises 19 residues. Unmatched junction bases numbered 17, after V lost 0 bases and J lost 3 bases.

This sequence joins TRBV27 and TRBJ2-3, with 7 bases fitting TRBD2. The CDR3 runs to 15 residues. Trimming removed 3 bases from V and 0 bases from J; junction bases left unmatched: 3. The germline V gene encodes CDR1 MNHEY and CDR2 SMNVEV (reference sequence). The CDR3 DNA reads TGTGCCAGCAGTTTGCTAGCGGCTAGCACAGATACGCAGTATTTT. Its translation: CASSLLAASTDTQYF.

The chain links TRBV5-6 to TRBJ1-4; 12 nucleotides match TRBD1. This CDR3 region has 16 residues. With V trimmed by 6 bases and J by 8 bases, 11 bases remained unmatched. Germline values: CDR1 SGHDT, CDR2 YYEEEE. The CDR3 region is CASTHRPGQGAEKLFF. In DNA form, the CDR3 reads TGTGCCAGCACCCACAGGCCGGGACAGGGGGCAGAAAAACTGTTTTTT.

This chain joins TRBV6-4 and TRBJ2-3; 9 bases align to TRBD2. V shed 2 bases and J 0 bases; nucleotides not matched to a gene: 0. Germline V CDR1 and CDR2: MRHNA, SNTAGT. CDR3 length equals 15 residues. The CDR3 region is CASSDGLASTDTQYF. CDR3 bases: TGTGCCAGCAGTGACGGACTAGCGAGCACAGATACGCAGTATTTT.

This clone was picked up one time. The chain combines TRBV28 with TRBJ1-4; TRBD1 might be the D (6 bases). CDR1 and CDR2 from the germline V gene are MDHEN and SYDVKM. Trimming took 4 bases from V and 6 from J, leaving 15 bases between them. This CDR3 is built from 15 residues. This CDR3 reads CASSSYRVGDEKLFF. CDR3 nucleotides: TGTGCCAGCAGTTCTTACAGGGTAGGAGATGAAAAACTGTTTTTT.

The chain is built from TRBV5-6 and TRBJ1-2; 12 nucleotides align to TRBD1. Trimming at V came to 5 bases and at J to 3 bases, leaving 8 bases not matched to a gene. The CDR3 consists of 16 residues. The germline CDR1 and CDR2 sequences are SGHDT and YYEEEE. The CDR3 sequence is CASRGGTGGLDYGYTF. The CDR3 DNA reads TGTGCCAGCAGAGGGGGGACAGGGGGCTTGGACTATGGCTACACCTTC.

CDR3: CASSLRTGVSAYEQYF. The CDR3 bases are TGTGCCAGCAGTTTGAGAACAGGGGTGTCAGCCTACGAGCAGTACTTC. This chain uses TRBV27 with TRBJ2-7, with 7 bases fitting TRBD1. Germline CDR1 is MNHEY and CDR2 is SMNVEV (reference sequence). J was trimmed by 2 bases and V by 3 bases; bases with no gene match: 10. This CDR3 has 16 residues.

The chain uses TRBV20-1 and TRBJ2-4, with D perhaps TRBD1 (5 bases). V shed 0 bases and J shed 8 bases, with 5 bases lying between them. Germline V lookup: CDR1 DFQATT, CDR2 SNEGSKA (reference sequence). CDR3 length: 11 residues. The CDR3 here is CSAREGDIQYF. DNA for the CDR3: TGCAGTGCTAGAGAAGGGGACATTCAGTACTTC.

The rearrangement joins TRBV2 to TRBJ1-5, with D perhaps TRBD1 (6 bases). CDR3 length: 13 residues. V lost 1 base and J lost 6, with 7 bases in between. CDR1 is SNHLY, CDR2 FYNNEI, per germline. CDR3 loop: CASSEEQGQPQHF. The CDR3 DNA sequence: TGTGCCAGCAGTGAAGAACAGGGTCAGCCCCAGCATTTT. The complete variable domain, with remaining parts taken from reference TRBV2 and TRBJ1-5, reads EPEVTQTPSHQVTQMGQEVILRCVPISNHLYFYWYRQILGQKVEFLVSFYNNEISEKSEIFDDQFSVERPDGSNFTLKIRSTKLEDSAMYFCASSEEQGQPQHFGDGTRLSIL.

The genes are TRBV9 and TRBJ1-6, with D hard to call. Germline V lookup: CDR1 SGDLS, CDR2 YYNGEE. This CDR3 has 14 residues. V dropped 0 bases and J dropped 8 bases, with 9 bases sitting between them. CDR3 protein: CASSVADSDSPLHF. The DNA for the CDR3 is TGTGCCAGCAGCGTAGCAGACTCCGATTCACCCCTCCACTTT.

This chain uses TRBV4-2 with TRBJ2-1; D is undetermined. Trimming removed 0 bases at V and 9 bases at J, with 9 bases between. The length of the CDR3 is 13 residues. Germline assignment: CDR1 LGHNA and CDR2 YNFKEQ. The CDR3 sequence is CASSQDRLGEQFF. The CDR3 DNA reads TGTGCCAGCAGCCAAGATCGTCTAGGTGAGCAGTTCTTC.

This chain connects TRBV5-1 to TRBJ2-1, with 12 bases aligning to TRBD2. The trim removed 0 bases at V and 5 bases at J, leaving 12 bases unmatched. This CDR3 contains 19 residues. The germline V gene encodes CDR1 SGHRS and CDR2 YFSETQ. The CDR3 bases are TGCGCCAGCAGCTTGGCCCACCTTGGACTAGCGGGGACCAACAATGAGCAGTTCTTC. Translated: CASSLAHLGLAGTNNEQFF.

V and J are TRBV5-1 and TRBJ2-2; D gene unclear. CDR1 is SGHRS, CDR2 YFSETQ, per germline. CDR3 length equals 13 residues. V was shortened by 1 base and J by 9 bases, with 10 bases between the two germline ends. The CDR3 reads CASSLLSTRELFF. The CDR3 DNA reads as TGCGCCAGCAGCTTGCTCTCGACACGGGAGCTGTTTTTT.

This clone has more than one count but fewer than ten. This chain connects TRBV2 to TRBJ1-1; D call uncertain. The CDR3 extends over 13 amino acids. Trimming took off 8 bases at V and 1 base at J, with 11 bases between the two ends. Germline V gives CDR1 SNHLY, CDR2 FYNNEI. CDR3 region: CASFNRANTEAFF. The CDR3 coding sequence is TGTGCCAGCTTTAATCGAGCGAACACTGAAGCTTTCTTT.

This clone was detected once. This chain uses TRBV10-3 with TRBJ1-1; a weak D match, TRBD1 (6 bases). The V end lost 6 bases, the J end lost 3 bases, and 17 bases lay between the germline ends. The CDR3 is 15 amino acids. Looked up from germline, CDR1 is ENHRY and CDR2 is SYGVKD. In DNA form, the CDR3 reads TGTGCCATCAGACATCCCTCCGGGACACACACTGAAGCTTTCTTT. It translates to CAIRHPSGTHTEAFF.

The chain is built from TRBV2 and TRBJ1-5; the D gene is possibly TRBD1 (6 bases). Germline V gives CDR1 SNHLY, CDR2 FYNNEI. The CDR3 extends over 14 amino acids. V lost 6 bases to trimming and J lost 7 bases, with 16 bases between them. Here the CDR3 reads CASRADSEGQPQHF. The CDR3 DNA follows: TGTGCCAGCAGGGCGGACAGCGAAGGCCAGCCCCAGCATTTT.

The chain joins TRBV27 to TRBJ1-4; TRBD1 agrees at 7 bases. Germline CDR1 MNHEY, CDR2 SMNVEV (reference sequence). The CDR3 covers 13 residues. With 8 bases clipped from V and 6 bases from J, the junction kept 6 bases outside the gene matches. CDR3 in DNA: TGTGCCAGCGGACAGGTTGCTCATGAAAAACTGTTTTTT. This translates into CASGQVAHEKLFF.

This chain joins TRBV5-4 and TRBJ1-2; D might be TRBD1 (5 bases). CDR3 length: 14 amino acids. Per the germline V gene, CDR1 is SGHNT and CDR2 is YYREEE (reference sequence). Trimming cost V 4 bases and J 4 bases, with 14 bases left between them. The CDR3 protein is CASSQTGDGYGYTF. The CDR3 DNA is TGTGCCAGCAGCCAAACGGGGGACGGCTATGGCTACACCTTC.